This T cell receptor beta chain was recovered during a study of T cell repertoires in cytomegalovirus infection. Study details: The authors relied on CMV epitopes, both recently identified HLA-C-restricted and well-studied HLA-B-restricted. Matching HLA type, along with CMV infection, was indicated by public TCR beta signatures. Overall study findings and caveats: Totalled public TCR beta family frequency picked out people who carried CMV plus the relevant HLA. Clonotype analysis showed dominance of the ex vivo response by HLA-C-restricted CMV-specific TCR beta clonotypes.

TCRdb itself ran the reads through MiXCR, one entry per CDR3 protein. This sample carries around 360,000 distinct CDR3 sequences, about a third of them seen once, and the ten largest clones take 13%. This CDR3 is built from 13 residues. V dropped 6 bases and J dropped 8; count of bases not matched to a gene: 9. On this clonotype: Antigen: not known.

The chain couples TRBV12-3 or TRBV12-4 to TRBJ1-2; 7 positions match TRBD1. This receptor was taken from a human donor in good health (CMV status not recorded). Some clones in this sample may be carry-over from other donors' samples. Sequences were derived from cultured PBMCs, sampled from culture after CMV antigen stimulation. CDR3 nucleotides: TGTGCCAGCAGCTCCGGGACAGTCGGGGGCTACACCTTC. Its translation: CASSSGTVGGYTF.